These T cell receptor beta chains were read from a single sample in a study of T-cell reconstitution after alpha-beta-depleted transplantation in children. TCRdb passed the PCR reads through MiXCR, listing each CDR3 protein once. The data show 150,000 to 200,000 distinct CDR3 sequences, less than 8% seen once. The source was PBMCs from the stem cell graft donor, collected from the stem cell graft. The receptor source for this set is a human donor who donated a stem cell graft to a child with Wiskott-Aldrich syndrome. CDR3s include the opening cysteine and the closing phenylalanine or tryptophan. The D gene is left open where the match is weak. Size tells how often a clone was seen (once, few, many) or the class of an expanded clone, and some rows leave it out.

>TRBV24-1|TRBJ2-2|-|many
CATSDFWHTGELFF
TGTGCCACCAGTGATTTTTGGCACACCGGGGAGCTGTTTTTT
>TRBV27|TRBJ2-3|-|-
CASSFMGQVSSTDTQYF
TGTGCCAGCAGTTTCATGGGGCAGGTATCTAGCACAGATACGCAGTATTTT
>TRBV2|TRBJ2-7|-|many
CASSYDLEQYF
TGTGCCAGCAGTTACGATTTGGAGCAGTACTTC
>TRBV27|TRBJ2-1|TRBD2|many
CASREREGEQFF
TGTGCCAGCAGGGAAAGGGAGGGGGAGCAGTTCTTC
>TRBV9|TRBJ2-4|-|many
CASSELDVAKNIQYF
TGTGCCAGCAGCGAGCTCGACGTAGCCAAAAACATTCAGTACTTC
>TRBV12-3/TRBV12-4|TRBJ1-5|-|many
CASSQNSNSNQPQHF
TGTGCCAGCAGTCAAAACAGTAATAGCAATCAGCCCCAGCATTTT
>TRBV12-3/TRBV12-4|TRBJ2-7|-|many
CASSRVDILYEQYF
TGTGCCAGCAGTCGTGTCGACATTCTGTACGAGCAGTACTTC
>TRBV7-8|TRBJ1-6|TRBD1|many
CASSTRDRNSPLHF
TGTGCCAGCAGCACCCGGGACAGAAATTCACCCCTCCACTTT
>TRBV29-1|TRBJ1-1|TRBD1|many
CSVLGQGGMNTEAFF
TGCAGCGTCTTGGGACAGGGAGGGATGAACACTGAAGCTTTCTTT
>TRBV13|TRBJ2-7|-|many
CASSFRGKNLHEQYF
TGTGCCAGCAGCTTCAGGGGCAAGAATCTCCACGAGCAGTACTTC